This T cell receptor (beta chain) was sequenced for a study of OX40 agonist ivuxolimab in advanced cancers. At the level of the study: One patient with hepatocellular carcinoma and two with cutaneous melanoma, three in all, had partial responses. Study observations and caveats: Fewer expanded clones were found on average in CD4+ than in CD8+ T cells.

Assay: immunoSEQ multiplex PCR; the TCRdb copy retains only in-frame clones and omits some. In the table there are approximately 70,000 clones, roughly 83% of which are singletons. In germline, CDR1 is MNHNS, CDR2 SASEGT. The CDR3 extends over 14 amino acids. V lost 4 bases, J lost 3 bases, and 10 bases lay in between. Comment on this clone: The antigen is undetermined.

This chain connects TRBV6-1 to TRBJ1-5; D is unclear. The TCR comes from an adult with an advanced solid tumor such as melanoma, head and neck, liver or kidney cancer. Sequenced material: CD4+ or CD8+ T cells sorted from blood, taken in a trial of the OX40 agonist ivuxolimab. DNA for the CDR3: TGTGCCAGCAGTGGGATAAGGGTCAATCAGCCCCAGCATTTT. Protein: CASSGIRVNQPQHF.